This record looks at one T cell receptor (beta chain) sequence and its context. Only in-frame clones appear in the TCRdb table, and some are missing; sequencing was by immunoSEQ multiplex PCR. The sample has approximately 660,000 clones; around 89% are singletons. This sample is drawn from a study of shared T cell receptors in the human thymus. CDR1 SGHNT and CDR2 YYREEE come from the germline V gene (reference sequence). The CDR3 covers 15 residues. Trimming pared 1 base from V and 0 bases from J, leaving 9 bases between. A further study also used this sample, focusing on human thymus T cells. That paper adds: The donor group consisted of healthy Finnish infants who were having corrective surgery for congenital heart defects. Resections from corrective heart surgery provided thymus tissue. Related research examined unrelated individuals and reported that their thymic repertoires overlapped highly.

The clonotype was recovered from a boy under two years old with a congenital heart defect. The specimen was thymocytes. The genes are TRBV5-4 and TRBJ2-3, with a weak D call TRBD2 (6 bases). The CDR3 DNA reads as TGTGCCAGCAGCTTGCCGGGAGCTAGCACAGATACGCAGTATTTT. Protein sequence: CASSLPGASTDTQYF.